This T cell receptor (beta chain) was obtained from a study of molecular identifiers for immune sequencing clone quantification. General observations from the study: It was shown that clones above 20 RNA copies held over 99% of effector molecules, but under 1% in naive cells.

The CDR3 length is 20 residues. V shed 3 bases and J shed 0 bases, with 21 bases lying between them. The germline V gene has CDR1 LGHNA and CDR2 YSLEER. Previously published methods and listed TCR primers were used for the bulk TCR libraries. TCRdb passed the PCR reads through MiXCR, listing each CDR3 protein once. The data show around 480,000 distinct CDR3 sequences, roughly 23% seen once. A remark on this clonotype: Antigen specificity is unknown.

The origin of this receptor is a human donor in good health. Some libraries in this study had Jurkat cell RNA spiked in. Sample: naive CD8+ T cells from blood, with Jurkat cell RNA spiked in. Subset here: FACS-sorted CD8+CD4-CCR7+CD45RA+ naive T cells. J is TRBJ2-6 and V is TRBV4-3, with no clear D. The CDR3 sequence is CASSHAPVARRPSGANVLTF. As DNA, the CDR3 is TGCGCCAGCAGCCATGCCCCTGTCGCGAGACGCCCCTCTGGGGCCAACGTCCTGACTTTC.